This T cell receptor beta chain was sequenced for a study of cytomegalovirus exposure and HLA in healthy donors. As for the study in general: Genetic ancestry analysis placed around 76% of the 300 to 500 donors that were genotyped in the Caucasian-associated cluster. Regarding the study as a whole: Available immune exposure information covered CMV serostatus only.

In regard to this clone: Antigen specificity is unknown.

This CDR3 contains 14 residues. Germline V gene sequence: CDR1 SGHNT, CDR2 YENEEA. V was trimmed by 0 bases and J by 7 bases, leaving 10 bases between them. In the PCR, 60 Vbeta and 13 Jbeta primers were used. Authors' processing steps: Per a later analysis, the number of unique TCR beta chains was around 80 million, of which 9 million to 14 million were shared. TCRdb's copy holds only in-frame clones and misses some; the assay was immunoSEQ multiplex PCR. The V and J calls and clone size were taken over from that table, and D and trimming were inferred from the DNA. The table shows approximately 130,000 clones, with around 82% occurring only once.

The source is a man in his forties or fifties in good health and CMV-seronegative. This sequence joins TRBV11-3 and TRBJ1-5; no clear D. Sequencing was performed on PBMCs. The DNA for the CDR3 is TGTGCCAGCAGCTTAGACCAAATGAGGCAGCCCCAGCATTTT. Its translation is CASSLDQMRQPQHF. Full variable domain (rest looked up from reference TRBV11-3 and TRBJ1-5): EAGVVQSPRYKIIEKKQPVAFWCNPISGHNTLYWYLQNLGQGPELLIRYENEEAVDDSQLPKDRFSAERLKGVDSTLKIQPAELGDSAVYLCASSLDQMRQPQHFGDGTRLSIL.